A single sample is the source of the 17 T cell receptor beta chains below, sequenced in a study of shared clonotypes between healthy human individuals. Some clones are missing from TCRdb's copy, which holds only in-frame ones; the method was immunoSEQ multiplex PCR. The sample records roughly 2 million clones, roughly 94% being singletons. The sequenced sample was naive CD4+ T cells sorted from blood. The subset denotes: CD45RA+ positively selected. The receptors here all came from a man aged 18-30 years in good health.

This clone was observed once. The genes are TRBV18 and TRBJ1-6; D unclear. The germline CDR1 and CDR2 sequences are KGHSH and LQKENI. CDR3 length equals 12 residues. Trimming pared 5 bases from V and 10 bases from J, leaving 9 bases between. Here the CDR3 DNA reads TGTGCCAGCTCAAGGCTCGGGTCACCCCTCCACTTT. It is translated as CASSRLGSPLHF.

V usage is TRBV29-1 and J usage is TRBJ2-7, with D possibly being TRBD2 (5 bases). V lost 0 bases, J lost 0 bases, and 9 bases lay in between. The CDR3 runs to 14 residues. Germline V CDR1 and CDR2: SQVTM, ANQGSEA. CDR3 region: CSVEDRRSSYEQYF. Written as DNA, the CDR3 is TGCAGCGTTGAAGACAGGAGGAGCTCCTACGAGCAGTACTTC.

V and J are TRBV2 and TRBJ2-7, with 9 positions matching TRBD2. The CDR3 has 17 residues. Germline loops: CDR1 SNHLY, CDR2 FYNNEI. V was clipped by 2 bases and J by 2 bases; unmatched bases: 10. CDR3 residues: CASSEISVAGGAYEQYF. In DNA form, the CDR3 reads TGTGCCAGCAGTGAAATTAGCGTGGCGGGAGGGGCCTACGAGCAGTACTTC. Full variable domain (rest looked up from reference TRBV2 and TRBJ2-7): EPEVTQTPSHQVTQMGQEVILRCVPISNHLYFYWYRQILGQKVEFLVSFYNNEISEKSEIFDDQFSVERPDGSNFTLKIRSTKLEDSAMYFCASSEISVAGGAYEQYFGPGTRLTVT.

This chain links TRBV11-2 with TRBJ1-6; D call uncertain. Per germline, CDR1 SGHAT and CDR2 FQNNGV. V lost 2 bases and J 11 bases, leaving 7 bases between the germline ends. The CDR3 has 12 amino acids. The CDR3 loop reads CASSLSRTPLHF. CDR3 sequence (DNA): TGTGCCAGCAGCTTATCCAGGACACCCCTCCACTTT. The whole variable domain, remainder taken from reference TRBV11-2 and TRBJ1-6, is EAGVAQSPRYKIIEKRQSVAFWCNPISGHATLYWYQQILGQGPKLLIQFQNNGVVDDSQLPKDRFSAERLKGVDSTLKIQPAKLEDSAVYLCASSLSRTPLHFGNGTRLTVT.

Here the CDR3 reads CASSLEGTATNEKLFF. Written as DNA, the CDR3 is TGTGCCAGCAGCTTGGAAGGGACCGCAACTAATGAAAAACTGTTTTTT. The chain is built from TRBV7-9 and TRBJ1-4; the D gene is possibly TRBD1 (5 bases). CDR1 SEHNR and CDR2 FQNEAQ come from the germline V gene (reference sequence). This CDR3 has 16 residues. The V and J ends lost 3 bases and 0 bases respectively, with 11 bases between them.

This sequence joins TRBV11-3 and TRBJ2-3, with 10 bases lining up with TRBD1. Germline values: CDR1 SGHNT, CDR2 YENEEA. This CDR3 is 16 amino acids long. V lost 5 bases, J lost 4 bases, and 9 bases stayed unmatched. The chain's CDR3 is CASSPRGQGFSDTQYF. CDR3 nucleotides: TGTGCCAGCAGCCCAAGGGGACAGGGGTTCTCAGATACGCAGTATTTT.

The chain has TRBV5-1 and TRBJ1-5; D perhaps matches TRBD1 (6 bases). There are 15 residues in the CDR3. Germline-derived CDR1 and CDR2 are SGHRS and YFSETQ. V dropped 4 bases and J dropped 0 bases, with 11 bases sitting between them. The CDR3 DNA sequence: TGCGCCAGCAGCGACCAGGACAGTAGCAATCAGCCCCAGCATTTT. This translates into CASSDQDSSNQPQHF.

The V call is TRBV19, the J call TRBJ2-5; TRBD1 might be the D (6 bases). This CDR3 has 14 residues. CDR1 is LNHDA and CDR2 is SQIVND in the germline V gene (reference sequence). With 6 bases removed from V and 2 bases from J, the gap between germline ends came to 13 bases. CDR3 residues: CASSGIQGQETQYF. CDR3 coding DNA: TGTGCCAGTAGCGGGATACAGGGTCAAGAGACCCAGTACTTC.

The rearrangement joins TRBV28 to TRBJ1-5; 7 bases match TRBD1. CDR3 length: 15 residues. The V segment lost 10 bases and the J segment 6 bases; nucleotides outside the gene matches: 15. CDR1 and CDR2 (germline): MDHEN, SYDVKM. CDR3 amino acids: CATNSGGGGGQPQHF. CDR3 nucleotide sequence: TGTGCCACCAACTCCGGGGGAGGGGGCGGTCAGCCCCAGCATTTT.

The CDR3 bases are TGTGCCAGCAGCTTAGACTCTAGAGTCTCCTACGAGCAGTACTTC. It codes for CASSLDSRVSYEQYF. The V call is TRBV11-2, the J call TRBJ2-7, with unresolved D. V gave up 0 bases and J gave up 0 bases, with 9 bases separating them. CDR3 length: 15 residues. In germline, CDR1 is SGHAT, CDR2 FQNNGV.

This clone was counted a few times. The chain carries TRBV20-1 and TRBJ1-1, with 8 bases identical to TRBD1. V was clipped by 8 bases and J by 3 bases; unmatched bases: 2. The germline V gene encodes CDR1 DFQATT and CDR2 SNEGSKA (reference sequence). CDR3 length: 11 residues. CDR3 protein: CSPTGDTEAFF. In DNA, the CDR3 is TGCAGTCCGACAGGGGACACTGAAGCTTTCTTT.

V is TRBV29-1 and J is TRBJ1-1, with D unresolved. Trimming left V 8 bases short and J 6 bases short, with 10 bases between. Germline lookup yields CDR1 SQVTM and CDR2 ANQGSEA. The CDR3 runs to 10 residues. The CDR3 region is CSFSSSEAFF. The CDR3 DNA is TGCAGCTTCTCGAGTTCTGAAGCTTTCTTT.

The chain is built from TRBV2 and TRBJ2-3, with TRBD2 matching over 8 bases. The length of the CDR3 is 16 residues. J lost 1 base, V lost 4 bases, and 7 bases had no gene match. In germline, CDR1 is SNHLY, CDR2 FYNNEI. The CDR3 DNA follows: TGTGCCAGCAGTGTAAGGCTAGCGGGCGGCACAGATACGCAGTATTTT. This translates into CASSVRLAGGTDTQYF.

V is TRBV6-6 and J is TRBJ1-4; no firm D call. With 3 bases removed from V and 4 bases from J, the gap between germline ends came to 12 bases. Germline CDR1 is MNHNY and CDR2 is SVGAGI (reference sequence). The length of the CDR3 is 15 residues. The CDR3 DNA reads as TGTGCCAGCAGTTATCATTCCGCGGTTAATGAAAAACTGTTTTTT. Translation gives CASSYHSAVNEKLFF.

The gene calls are TRBV19 and TRBJ2-1, with unresolved D. CDR3 size: 15 residues. Deletions cut 2 bases from V and 4 bases from J, with 12 bases between. The V gene's germline CDR1 is LNHDA and CDR2 SQIVND (reference sequence). The CDR3: CASSILATAYNEQFF. CDR3 nucleotide sequence: TGTGCCAGTAGTATACTCGCTACCGCTTACAATGAGCAGTTCTTC. The full variable domain, rest sourced from reference TRBV19 and TRBJ2-1, is DGGITQSPKYLFRKEGQNVTLSCEQNLNHDAMYWYRQDPGQGLRLIYYSQIVNDFQKGDIAEGYSVSREKKESFPLTVTSAQKNPTAFYLCASSILATAYNEQFFGPGTRLTVL.

The chain employs TRBV2 and TRBJ2-1; 7 bases line up with TRBD2. Losses at the gene ends were 2 bases for V and 6 bases for J; bases not matched to a gene: 7. Per germline, CDR1 SNHLY and CDR2 FYNNEI. The CDR3 runs 15 residues. The CDR3: CASSESSGRLNEQFF. In DNA form, the CDR3 reads TGTGCCAGCAGTGAATCTAGCGGACGACTCAATGAGCAGTTCTTC.

The J gene is TRBJ2-1, the V gene TRBV7-2; tentative D call: TRBD1 (7 bases). V shed 5 bases and J shed 4 bases, with 12 bases lying between them. This CDR3 is 14 amino acids long. In germline, CDR1 is SGHTA, CDR2 FQGNSA. DNA for the CDR3: TGTGCCAGCAGCCGCGGGACAGATTACAATGAGCAGTTCTTC. Translated: CASSRGTDYNEQFF.